This TCR beta chain is from a study of cytomegalovirus exposure and HLA in healthy donors. Study context: There were around 100 million unique TCR beta sequences, drawn from roughly 200 million T cells, in an earlier analysis.

There are 14 residues in the CDR3. With 1 base removed from V and 2 bases from J, the gap between germline ends came to 4 bases. Germline CDR1 and CDR2: SGHNT and YYREEE (reference sequence). Regarding this clone: Its cognate antigen is unknown.

Primers: 60 Vbeta forward and 13 Jbeta reverse. Repertoires were generated with immunoSEQ multiplex PCR, while TCRdb's copy carries only in-frame clones and drops some. The profile shows approximately 130,000 clones, around 9% of them singletons. General observations from the study: The listing of 160 or so TCR beta chains classed them as cytomegalovirus-associated. Later analysis showed most CMV-associated TCR beta chains appearing HLA-restricted. In a later analysis, HLA-associated TCR beta chains were more clonally expanded than equally common others.

The clonotype originates from a woman aged 40 to 55 in good health and CMV-seropositive. The sequenced sample was PBMCs. This chain joins TRBV5-4 and TRBJ2-6; D not resolved. The CDR3 loop is CASSLRAGANVLTF. The DNA for the CDR3 is TGTGCCAGCAGCTTGCGGGCTGGGGCCAACGTCCTGACTTTC.